Each of the 4 T cell receptor beta chains below was sequenced from the same sample in a study of CXCR3-negative and CXCR3-positive naive CD8 T cells (dated by TCRdb to between 2017 and 2020). The instrument was a NextSeq 550. The Human TCR Profiling Kit (MiLaboratory) was used to make UMI-labeled 5' RACE TRB cDNA libraries. After reprocessing by TCRdb, each CDR3 protein sequence is one entry, and no DNA is given. This sample's clone table shows tens of thousands of distinct CDR3 sequences. In total, the top ten clones hold 4% to 5% of the sample. Sample: naive CXCR3- CD8+ T cells from blood. The cell subset or site label for this specimen denotes: CD45RO-CCR7+CD27+CD95- naive CD8+ T cells lacking CXCR3 (TNR3-). The receptors originated from a human donor in good health. Some clones in this sample may be carry-over from other donors' samples.

The chain recombines TRBV5-5 with TRBJ2-7. The germline gives CDR1 SGHKS, CDR2 YYEKEE (reference sequence). The CDR3 is made up of 12 amino acids. CDR3 sequence reads: CASSGITYEQYF.

The chain employs TRBV12-3 or TRBV12-4 and TRBJ1-3; TCRdb selects TRBD1, and the lack of DNA leaves this call unchecked. The length of the CDR3 is 16 residues. CDR3: CASSPVGAGDGDTIYF.

The V call is TRBV27, the J call TRBJ2-3; TCRdb selects TRBD2, and the lack of DNA leaves this call unchecked. The CDR3 spans 16 residues. The V gene's germline CDR1 is MNHEY and CDR2 SMNVEV (reference sequence). CDR3 sequence reads: CASGRWASGETDTQYF.

This rearrangement joins TRBV29-1 to TRBJ2-2; the D call of TRBD1 rests on TCRdb alone, since no DNA is present to check it. CDR1 is SQVTM and CDR2 is ANQGSEA in the germline V gene. This CDR3 region has 13 residues. The chain's CDR3 is CSVLGQSTGELFF.